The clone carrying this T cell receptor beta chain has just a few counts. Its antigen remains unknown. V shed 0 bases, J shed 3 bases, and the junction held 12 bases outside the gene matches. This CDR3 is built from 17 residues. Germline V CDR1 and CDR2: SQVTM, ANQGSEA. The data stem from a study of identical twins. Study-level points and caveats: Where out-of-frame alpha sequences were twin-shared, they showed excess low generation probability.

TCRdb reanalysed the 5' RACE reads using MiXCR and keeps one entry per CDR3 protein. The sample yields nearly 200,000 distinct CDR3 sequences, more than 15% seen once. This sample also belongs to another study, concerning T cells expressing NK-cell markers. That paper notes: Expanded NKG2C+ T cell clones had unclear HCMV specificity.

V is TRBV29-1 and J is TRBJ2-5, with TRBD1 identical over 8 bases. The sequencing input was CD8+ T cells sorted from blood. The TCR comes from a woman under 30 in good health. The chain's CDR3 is CSVEDLGRGRFEETQYF. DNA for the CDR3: TGCAGCGTTGAAGATTTGGGCAGGGGGCGATTTGAAGAGACCCAGTACTTC. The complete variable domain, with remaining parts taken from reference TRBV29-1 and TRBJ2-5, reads SAVISQKPSRDICQRGTSLTIQCQVDSQVTMMFWYRQQPGQSLTLIATANQGSEATYESGFVIDKFPISRPNLTFSTLTVSNMSPEDSSIYLCSVEDLGRGRFEETQYFGPGTRLLVL.